This T cell receptor beta chain was documented in a study of blood T cell repertoires in COVID-19 (TCRdb year 2020). About the study as a whole: The collaborator samples originated in the United States, Italy and Spain and spanned the acute and convalescent phases of COVID-19. The samples were drawn from the first 160 participants of the ongoing ImmuneRACE study and from 1,254 subjects provided by 6 global collaborators. The material from the prospective study consisted of cDNA or gDNA derived from T cells, B-cell-depleted T cells, or PBMCs. The repertoires were released in a freely available public database meant as a resource for research on the immune response to SARS-CoV-2. A de-identified subject ID, COVID-19 status, age in years and sex were almost always included in the sample metadata. HLA class I and class II types, where available, came from metadata supplied by the sample provider rather than from assay-based typing. Subjects who had been exposed to COVID-19, were actively infected with it, or had recovered from it provided the deeply sampled blood TCRbeta repertoires that made up the dataset.

Whole blood was collected in K2EDTA tubes by collaborating institutions according to the institutions' own protocols. Collaborator samples were shipped for TCRbeta analysis as frozen whole blood, isolated PBMCs, or DNA extracted from either sample type. Remarks on this clone: The antigen this receptor binds is unknown. One base away there is no much larger clone; base qualities are not given.

CDR3 length: 12 amino acids, cysteine to phenylalanine. Just the 36-base CDR3 DNA is kept, in frame starting at base 1. Reading the germline V gene (reference sequence) gives CDR1 DFQATT and CDR2 SNEGSKA. The trim is 3 bases for V and 10 bases for J, with a gap of 10 bases between the germline ends. The immunoSEQ Assay, a bias-controlled multiplex PCR, was used to amplify TCRbeta CDR3 regions from genomic DNA. In the authors' own workflow: Within the assay, amplification of reference gene primers was used to estimate how many nucleated cells each sample contained. Sequence reads were collapsed and filtered to measure the absolute abundance of every unique TCRbeta CDR3 rearrangement. For each sample, productive Simpson clonality was calculated as the square root of Simpson's diversity index across productive rearrangements. Sourced from immuneACCESS, this table was stored by TCRdb with only in-frame sequences that have V and J called. A share of the clones is absent; for the studies checked, an unresolved V gene accounts for under half, and the remainder has no known explanation. Clonal size and the V and J genes are those of that table, whereas D and trimming came from the DNA. For this sample there are hundreds of thousands of clones; around 79% appear just once. The ten largest clones add up to 3% to 3.5% of the sample.

Study-level results and caveats: How much clinical and demographic metadata was included differed by source and by participant, and the metadata was provided uncurated.

This sequence was found in a woman of 80 years or more with acute or convalescent COVID-19. The sample comprised peripheral blood. The V gene is TRBV20-1 and the J gene is TRBJ1-6; TRBD1 is perhaps the D gene, given 6 matching bases. The sequenced DNA is TGCAGTGCTAGTAACAGGGAATCACCCCTCCACTTT. This encodes CSASNRESPLHF.